This T cell receptor (beta chain) was identified in a study of cytomegalovirus exposure and HLA in healthy donors (dated by TCRdb to 2015 to 2018). With regard to the full study: In an earlier analysis of some 550 of the donors, 250 to 350 Gb of sequence data and just under 120 million unique TCR beta sequences from about 190 million T cells were reported. An early release covering over 500 HLA-typed donors comprised about 290 gigabases of sequencing data and approximately 85 million unique TCR sequences. Of the roughly 400 genotyped donors, 65% to 90% fell in the genetic ancestry cluster associated with self-reported Caucasian donors. The study aimed to test whether signatures of past pathogen exposure could be identified by cataloging public T cell receptors. The study profiled the T cell repertoires of under 850 subjects by immunosequencing and related them to cytomegalovirus serostatus. Besides the first cohort of 550 to 750 subjects, a separate validation cohort made up of 90 to 150 different subjects was used. The study combined high-throughput TCR immunosequencing, statistical association of individual TCRs with disease status, and machine learning to predict cytomegalovirus infection status. To study patterns of TCR occurrence, a later analysis re-analyzed previously published TCR beta repertoires from around 670 donors and added high-resolution HLA genotyping. The later analysis used no new phenotypic data to find candidate immune exposures, relying instead on TCR beta sequences and their occurrence across donors. An earlier analysis of approximately 500 of the donors applied high-throughput TCR beta sequencing to assess whether each TCR beta V gene segment acted as functional or pseudogenic. Donor age, sex, ethnicity and CMV serostatus were compiled alongside the repertoire data. A later genetic analysis took genome-wide SNP genotypes for about three fifths of the 666 donors and used that subset as a discovery cohort. Every discovery cohort repertoire had been produced on one sequencing platform. HLA typing included class I and class II loci at four-digit resolution. Typing coverage varied by locus: about 629-630 donors for A, B, C, DRB1 and DQB1; some 520 for DQA1; 606 for DPA1; roughly 450 for DPB1. Because of strong linkage in the cohort, five DR-DQ haplotypes were treated as single units for association and clustering. On average, roughly 200,000 unique TCR beta nucleotide sequences were sequenced per donor among a few hundred genotyped donors of the cohort, with 15% to 20% of those sequences being non-productive.

Receptors were amplified or captured by the immunoSEQ multiplex PCR assay. A mixture of 60 forward primers for TCR Vbeta segments and 13 reverse primers for TCR Jbeta segments was used in the multiplex PCR. A multiplex PCR assay on genomic DNA amplified the CDR3 region of rearranged TCR beta genes. The Illumina HiSeq System was used to sequence the amplified TCR beta libraries as 87-base-pair reads. The authors' pipeline ran thus. A later analysis counted about 80 million unique TCR beta chains across the approximately 700 repertoires, and around 9.9 million of these chains were shared by at least two donors. A nearest-neighbor algorithm error-corrected the raw reads and collapsed the reads into unique sequences, merging closely related sequences to remove PCR and sequencing errors. To assign V, D and J gene segments, CDR3 sequences were aligned to IMGT reference sequences. For a sequence to be retained, a match of at least six nucleotides to both a V gene segment and a J gene segment was required. A rearrangement was called productive if the CDR3 had no stop codons and remained in frame with V and J, and every other rearrangement was called non-productive. CDR3 was defined according to IMGT convention as the region running from the second conserved V-encoded cysteine to the conserved J-encoded phenylalanine. The earlier analysis of about 610 of the donors excluded sequences that lacked an unambiguous match to a single V gene segment. An earlier analysis of around 600 of the donors classified V segments as functional when productive rearrangements were above 56.7% and as segregating when the standard deviation between donors was above 5%. A statistical classification framework was built for diagnosing cytomegalovirus status from the catalog of TCR beta chain sequences. A later analysis assigned V and J genes by comparing TCR nucleotide sequences with IMGT/GENE-DB human TR gene sequences. In a later analysis, CDR3 sequences and most-parsimonious VDJ recombination scenarios were assigned using the TCRdist pipeline. In a later analysis, every TCR beta chain was defined by the combination of its CDR3 amino acid sequence and its V-gene family, and reads without a unique V-gene family were dropped. As a way to deal with suspected cross-contamination and a sequencing artifact, a later analysis dropped more than 500 nucleotide sequences that were highly shared and had low generation probability. For each public chain, a later analysis derived a clonal expansion index from normalized ranks of inferred template counts within each repertoire. In a later analysis, generation probabilities were computed with a VDJ recombination model fitted to out-of-frame rearrangements, and the resulting probabilities were checked against IGoR. In a later analysis, hypergeometric tests were used to score TCR-TCR, TCR-HLA and TCR-CMV co-occurrence, with a repertoire-size bias correction applied to TCR pairs. In a later analysis, false discovery rates were estimated by permuting HLA or CMV assignments 20 times. In a later analysis, co-occurring TCRs were grouped with DBSCAN, and TCRdist sequence similarity was added when clustering was performed within HLA-allele-positive subsets. For co-occurrence clustering, repertoires with fewer than 30,000 or more than 120,000 public chains were excluded, along with five repertoires with anomalous nucleotide sharing. Entries here come from immuneACCESS through TCRdb and include only in-frame sequences with V and J called. Some clones fail to appear in such tables; in the studies checked, an unresolved V gene covers under half of the shortfall, and the cause of the remainder is unknown. The DNA gave D and trimming, while V, J and clone size come from that table. The sample contains tens of thousands of clones, under 80% of them found a single time. The ten largest clonotypes hold 5.5% of the sample.

CDR1 SGHTA and CDR2 FQGNSA were looked up in the germline V gene. The CDR3 numbers 13 residues from cysteine through phenylalanine. Kept here is only the CDR3 DNA, which spans 39 bases and is read in frame from base 1. Relative to germline, V is missing 6 bases and J is missing 7 bases, with 8 bases of the junction outside any gene match. General findings and caveats noted by the study authors: A later analysis associated 15,000 to 20,000 TCR beta sequences with specific HLA alleles at a false discovery rate of 0.05. According to a later genetic analysis, donors in an Asian-associated ancestry cluster had fewer N-insertions in productive TCRs than the approximately 670-donor mean. Some IMGT-functional V segments, including TRBV6-2 and TRBV6-3, could not be told apart with the 87-base-pair reads, so those segments were excluded. A further reported finding was that TCR beta sequences accurately predicted the HLA-A and HLA-B alleles for most subjects in the first cohort. Correlated functional status among segregating V segments might be attributable to linkage disequilibrium, but an unknown experimental factor could not be ruled out. A later analysis reported that several top co-occurrence clusters appeared linked to parvovirus B19, influenza, CMV and Epstein-Barr virus. The authors suggested that the approach could potentially be generalized to other disease states and immunological phenotypes. According to a later analysis, TCR association rates differed among HLA loci, with DRB1 alleles showing the most associated TCRs and HLA-C alleles showing the fewest. The presence/absence analyses assumed that sequencing depth was roughly uniform across donors, and that assumption may not be true. The study listed around 160 TCR beta chains as associated with cytomegalovirus. In a later analysis, HLA-associated TCR beta chains showed more clonal expansion and lower generation probabilities than non-associated chains that were equally common. Only TCR beta chains were sequenced in this cohort, and the absence of alpha or paired-chain data limited detectable features. V-gene and J-gene trimming of TCR beta chains was associated with a missense DCLRE1C variant in a later genetic analysis, and the association was replicated in an independent cohort. A cluster of highly shared sequence variants was judged likely to represent a technical artifact of the sequencing pipeline. Because counts were too low, roughly 17 rarely observed V segments, including chromosome 9 orphons, were left out of the earlier analysis of approximately 500 of the donors. Because HLA typing was unavailable for some donors at each locus, only the typed subset was used in association tests. In vitro tests confirmed that a few of the cytomegalovirus-associated TCR beta chains recognize cytomegalovirus antigens. According to a later analysis, most CMV-associated TCR beta chains appeared to be HLA-restricted, and the HLA associations seemed to be driven largely by CMV exposure. Assigning TCR associations to individual alleles was difficult when HLA alleles, especially DR and DQ, strongly co-occurred. Cytomegalovirus status was reported to be diagnosed by the classifier with high specificity and sensitivity in both the original and validation cohorts. In an earlier analysis of roughly 560 of the donors, most TCR beta V segments were observed in productive rearrangements about 90% or about 30% of the time, broadly matching IMGT annotations. The only immune exposure information available for the cohort was CMV serostatus. Across donors, most TCR sequences were observed very rarely, whereas some public TCRs were present in many individuals.

In the case of this clone: Its antigen is currently not known. No base-level quality is on record; no much larger clone is a single base apart.

In total, 666 healthy bone marrow donors made up the cohort. At the time of sampling, all cohort members were nominally healthy, though unrecorded immune exposures were likely present. The donor tested CMV seropositive, placing the donor among the 290 or so seropositive members of the cohort. Every donor gave a peripheral blood sample, and the peripheral blood mononuclear cells from that sample were used for TCR beta sequencing. Genomic DNA was extracted from the blood cell samples with the Qiagen DNeasy Blood Extraction Kit. The material sequenced was PBMCs. The rearrangement combines TRBV7-2 with TRBJ1-2, and TRBD1 matches 7 of the central bases. This receptor was taken from a male donor in good health and CMV-seropositive. Here the CDR3 is given as CASSSYRGSGYTF. The sequenced DNA is TGTGCCAGCAGTTCCTACAGGGGATCTGGCTACACCTTC.